This T cell receptor beta chain emerged from a study of early T cells in non-severe SARS-CoV-2 infection. Study at large: The authors sequenced bulk RNA from unsorted whole blood, leaving chains unpaired.

The CDR3 runs 12 residues. Trimming cost V 8 bases and J 1 base, with 6 bases left between them. Germline CDR1 SNHLY, CDR2 FYNNEI. One entry per CDR3 protein results from TCRdb running MiXCR on the 5' RACE reads. Seen here are about 66,000 distinct CDR3 sequences, roughly 18% observed once, and the top ten hold 7.5% to 10%. The sequencing used whole blood, collected at baseline. The receptor comes from an adult who was a healthcare worker with PCR-confirmed SARS-CoV-2 infection or an uninfected control (not recorded which). The chain joins TRBV2 to TRBJ1-5; D unclear. CDR3 amino acids: CASGPSNQPQHF. The DNA of the CDR3 is TGTGCCAGCGGTCCCAGCAATCAGCCCCAGCATTTT.